What follows is one T cell receptor (beta chain) and its context. This record belongs to a study of blood T cell repertoires in COVID-19. V lost 3 bases to trimming and J lost 9 bases, with 9 bases between them. The CDR3 consists of 11 residues. Measured with immunoSEQ multiplex PCR; TCRdb has only the in-frame clones, and not every one. The sample contains 430,000 or so clones, 70% to 90% of which appear only once. V is TRBV5-3 and J is TRBJ1-2; no clear D gene. TRBV5-3 is sorted into the ORF group, with uncertain function. The TCR comes from a woman aged 18 to 35 who had been exposed to COVID-19. Sequencing was done on a sample of PBMCs or T cells enriched from blood (not recorded which). The CDR3 nucleotides are TGTGCCAGAAGCTGTAAGAGGAGCTACACCTTC. Residues: CARSCKRSYTF.